A few counts support the clone carrying this TCR beta chain. The patients had localized lung adenocarcinoma, a non-small cell subtype. The data belong to a study of CD4 and CD8 cells across lung adenocarcinoma regions. V was cut by 5 bases and J by 3 bases, with 14 bases left in between. There are 15 residues in the CDR3. TCRdb re-analysed the PCR reads in MiXCR, keeping a single row per CDR3 protein. The sample lists fewer than 20,000 distinct CDR3 sequences, roughly half seen once, with 55% in the top ten. The V call is TRBV12-3 or TRBV12-4, the J call TRBJ2-1; D might be TRBD1 (5 bases). This sequence was found in a female donor with lung adenocarcinoma. The CD4 and CD8 labels of this study may be unreliable. The sequencing sample was made of CD8+ T cells from the center of a lung tumor. CDR3 sequence (DNA): TGTGCCAGCAGTCGGGTAAGGGGTGACTACAATGAGCAGTTCTTC. Residues: CASSRVRGDYNEQFF.